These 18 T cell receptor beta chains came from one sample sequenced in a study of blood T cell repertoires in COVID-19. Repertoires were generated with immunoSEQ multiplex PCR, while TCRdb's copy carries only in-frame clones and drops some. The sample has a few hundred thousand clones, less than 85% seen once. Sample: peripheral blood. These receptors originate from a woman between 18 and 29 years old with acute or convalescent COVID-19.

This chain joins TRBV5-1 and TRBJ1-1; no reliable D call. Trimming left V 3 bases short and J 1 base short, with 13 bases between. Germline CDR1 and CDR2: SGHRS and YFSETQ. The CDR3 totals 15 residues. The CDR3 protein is CASSYSDGENTEAFF. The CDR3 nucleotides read TGCGCCAGCAGCTACTCCGACGGGGAGAACACTGAAGCTTTCTTT.

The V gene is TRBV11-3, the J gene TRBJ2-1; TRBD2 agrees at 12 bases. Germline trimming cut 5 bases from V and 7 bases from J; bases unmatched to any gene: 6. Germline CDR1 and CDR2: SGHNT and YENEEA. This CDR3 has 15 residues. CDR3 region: CASSATSGSSNEQFF. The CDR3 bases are TGTGCCAGCAGCGCGACTAGCGGGAGTTCTAATGAGCAGTTCTTC.

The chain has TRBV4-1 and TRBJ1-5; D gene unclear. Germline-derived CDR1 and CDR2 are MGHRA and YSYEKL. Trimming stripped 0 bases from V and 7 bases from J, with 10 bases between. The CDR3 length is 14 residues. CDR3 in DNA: TGCGCCAGCAGCCAAGATTTAGTTCGGCAGCCCCAGCATTTT. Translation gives CASSQDLVRQPQHF.

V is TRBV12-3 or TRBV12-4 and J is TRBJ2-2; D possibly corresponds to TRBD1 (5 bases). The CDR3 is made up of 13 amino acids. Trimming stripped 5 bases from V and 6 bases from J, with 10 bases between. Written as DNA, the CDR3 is TGTGCCAGCAGTGCCCGGACATCCGGGGAGCTGTTTTTT. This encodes CASSARTSGELFF.

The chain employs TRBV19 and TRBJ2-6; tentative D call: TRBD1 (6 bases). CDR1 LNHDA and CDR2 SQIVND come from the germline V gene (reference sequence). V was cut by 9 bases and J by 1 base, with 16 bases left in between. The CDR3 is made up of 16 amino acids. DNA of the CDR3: TGTGCCAGCCACAGGGATTTTAGTTCTGGGGCCAACGTCCTGACTTTC. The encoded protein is CASHRDFSSGANVLTF.

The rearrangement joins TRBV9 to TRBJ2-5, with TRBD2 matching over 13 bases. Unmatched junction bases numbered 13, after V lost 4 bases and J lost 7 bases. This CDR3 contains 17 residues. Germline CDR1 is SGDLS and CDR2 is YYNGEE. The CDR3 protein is CASSPETSGRFRLTQYF. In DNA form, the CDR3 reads TGTGCCAGCAGCCCTGAGACTAGCGGGAGGTTTAGGCTGACCCAGTACTTC.

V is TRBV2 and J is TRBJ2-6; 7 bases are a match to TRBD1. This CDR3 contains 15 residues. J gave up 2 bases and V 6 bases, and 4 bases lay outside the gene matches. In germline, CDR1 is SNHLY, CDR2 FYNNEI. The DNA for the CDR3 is TGTGCCAGCAGCCTCGACAGGGCTGGGGCCAACGTCCTGACTTTC. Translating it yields CASSLDRAGANVLTF.

The CDR3 loop is CASSGMAGDNGYTF. The CDR3 DNA reads as TGTGCCAGCAGCGGTATGGCAGGGGATAATGGCTACACCTTC. The genes are TRBV11-2 and TRBJ1-2; maybe TRBD1 (6 bases). The CDR3 is made up of 14 amino acids. V was cut by 5 bases and J by 6 bases, with 16 bases left in between. From germline, CDR1 is SGHAT and CDR2 FQNNGV.

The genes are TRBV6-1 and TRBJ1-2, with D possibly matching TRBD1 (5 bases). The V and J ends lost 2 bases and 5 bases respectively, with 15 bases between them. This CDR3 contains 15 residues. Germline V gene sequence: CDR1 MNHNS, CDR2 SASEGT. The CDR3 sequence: CASSEMQGLGYGYTF. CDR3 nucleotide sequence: TGTGCCAGCAGTGAAATGCAGGGCCTAGGGTATGGCTACACCTTC.

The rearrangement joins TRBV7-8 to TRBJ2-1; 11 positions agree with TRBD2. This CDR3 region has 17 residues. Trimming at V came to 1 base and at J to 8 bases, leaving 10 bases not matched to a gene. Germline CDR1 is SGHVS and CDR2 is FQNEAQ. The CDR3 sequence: CASSLVVSGRAGDEQFF. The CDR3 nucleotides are TGTGCCAGCAGCTTAGTGGTTAGCGGGAGGGCCGGGGATGAGCAGTTCTTC.

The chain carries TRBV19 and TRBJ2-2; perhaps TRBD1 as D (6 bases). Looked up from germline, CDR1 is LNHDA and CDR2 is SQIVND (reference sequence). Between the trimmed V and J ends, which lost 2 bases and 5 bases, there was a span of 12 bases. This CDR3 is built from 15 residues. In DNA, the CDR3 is TGTGCCAGTAGTATATCAGGGGCAGGGACCGGGGAGCTGTTTTTT. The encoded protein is CASSISGAGTGELFF.

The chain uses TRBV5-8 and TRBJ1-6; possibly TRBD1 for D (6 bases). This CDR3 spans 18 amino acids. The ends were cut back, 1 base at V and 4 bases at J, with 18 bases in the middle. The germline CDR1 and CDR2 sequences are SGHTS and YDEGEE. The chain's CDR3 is CASSLSGGQRVYNSPLHF. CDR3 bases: TGTGCCAGCAGCTTGAGCGGTGGACAGAGGGTGTATAATTCACCCCTCCACTTT.

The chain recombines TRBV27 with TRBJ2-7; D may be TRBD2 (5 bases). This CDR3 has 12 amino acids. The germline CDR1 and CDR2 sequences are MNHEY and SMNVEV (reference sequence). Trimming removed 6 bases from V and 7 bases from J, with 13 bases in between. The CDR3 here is CASRLWSGEQYF. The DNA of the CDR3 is TGTGCCAGCAGACTATGGTCGGGGGAGCAGTACTTC.

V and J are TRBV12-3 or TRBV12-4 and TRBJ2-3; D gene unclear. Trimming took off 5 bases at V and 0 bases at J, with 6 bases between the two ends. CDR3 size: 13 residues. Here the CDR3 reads CASSRLSTDTQYF. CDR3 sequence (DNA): TGTGCCAGCAGTCGTCTTAGCACAGATACGCAGTATTTT.

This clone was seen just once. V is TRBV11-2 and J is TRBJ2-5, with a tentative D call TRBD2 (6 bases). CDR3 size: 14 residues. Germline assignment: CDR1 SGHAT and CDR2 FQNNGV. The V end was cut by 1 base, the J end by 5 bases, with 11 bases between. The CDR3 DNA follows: TGTGCCAGCAGCTTAGGGCGGGGACGCGAGACCCAGTACTTC. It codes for CASSLGRGRETQYF.

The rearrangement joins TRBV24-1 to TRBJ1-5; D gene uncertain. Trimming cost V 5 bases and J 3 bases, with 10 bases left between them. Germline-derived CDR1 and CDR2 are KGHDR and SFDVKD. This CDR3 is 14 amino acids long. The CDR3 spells CATSAGQDNQPQHF. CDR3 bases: TGTGCCACCAGTGCTGGGCAGGACAATCAGCCCCAGCATTTT.

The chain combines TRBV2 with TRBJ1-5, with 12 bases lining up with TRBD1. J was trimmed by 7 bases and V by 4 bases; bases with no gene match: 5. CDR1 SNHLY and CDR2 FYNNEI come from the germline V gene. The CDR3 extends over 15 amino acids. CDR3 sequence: CASSAGTGGRQPQHF. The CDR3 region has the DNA TGTGCCAGCAGTGCCGGGACAGGGGGCCGACAGCCCCAGCATTTT.

CDR3 DNA: TGTGCCAGCAGCCAAGAGATCGGTACAGATACGCAGTATTTT. It specifies CASSQEIGTDTQYF. The genes are TRBV4-2 and TRBJ2-3, with D unclear. V was cut by 0 bases and J by 3 bases, with 7 bases left in between. Germline-derived CDR1 and CDR2 are LGHNA and YNFKEQ. The CDR3 loop spans 14 amino acids.